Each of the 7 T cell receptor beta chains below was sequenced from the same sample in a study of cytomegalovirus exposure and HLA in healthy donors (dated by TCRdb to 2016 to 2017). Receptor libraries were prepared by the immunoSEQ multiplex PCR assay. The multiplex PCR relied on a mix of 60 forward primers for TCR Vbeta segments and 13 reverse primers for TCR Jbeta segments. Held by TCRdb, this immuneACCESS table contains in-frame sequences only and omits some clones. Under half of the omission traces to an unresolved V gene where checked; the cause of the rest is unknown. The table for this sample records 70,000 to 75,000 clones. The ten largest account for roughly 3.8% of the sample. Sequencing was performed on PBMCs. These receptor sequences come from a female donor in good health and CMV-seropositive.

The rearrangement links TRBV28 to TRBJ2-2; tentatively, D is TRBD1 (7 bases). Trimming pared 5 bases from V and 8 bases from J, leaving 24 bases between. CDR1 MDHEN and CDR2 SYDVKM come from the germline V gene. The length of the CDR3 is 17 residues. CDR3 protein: CASSVSGLQGRLGELFF. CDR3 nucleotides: TGTGCCAGCAGTGTATCGGGTTTACAGGGGAGGCTTGGGGAGCTGTTTTTT.

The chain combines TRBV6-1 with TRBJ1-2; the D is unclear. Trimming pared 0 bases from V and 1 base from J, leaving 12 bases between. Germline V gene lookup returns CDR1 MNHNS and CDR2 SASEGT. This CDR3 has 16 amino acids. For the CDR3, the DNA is TGTGCCAGCAGTGAAGCAGGGAGGGTGGGTAACTATGGCTACACCTTC. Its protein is CASSEAGRVGNYGYTF.

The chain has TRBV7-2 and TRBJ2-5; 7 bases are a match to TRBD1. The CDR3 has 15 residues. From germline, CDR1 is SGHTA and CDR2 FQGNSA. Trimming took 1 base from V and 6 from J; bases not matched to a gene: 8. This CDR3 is CASSLDRGIKKTQYF. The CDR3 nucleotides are TGTGCCAGCAGCTTAGACAGGGGAATCAAAAAGACCCAGTACTTC.

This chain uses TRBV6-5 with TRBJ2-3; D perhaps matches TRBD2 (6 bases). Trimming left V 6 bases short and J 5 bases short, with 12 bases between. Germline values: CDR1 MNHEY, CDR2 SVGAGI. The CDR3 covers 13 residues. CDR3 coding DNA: TGTGCCAGCAGGCGTGCGGGGAAAGATACGCAGTATTTT. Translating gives CASRRAGKDTQYF.

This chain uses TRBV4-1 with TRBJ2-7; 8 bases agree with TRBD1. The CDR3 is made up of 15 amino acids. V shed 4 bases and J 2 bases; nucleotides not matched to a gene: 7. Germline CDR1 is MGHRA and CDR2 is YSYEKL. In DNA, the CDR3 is TGCGCCAGCAGCCTTTCACAGGGGGAAACCTACGAGCAGTACTTC. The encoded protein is CASSLSQGETYEQYF.

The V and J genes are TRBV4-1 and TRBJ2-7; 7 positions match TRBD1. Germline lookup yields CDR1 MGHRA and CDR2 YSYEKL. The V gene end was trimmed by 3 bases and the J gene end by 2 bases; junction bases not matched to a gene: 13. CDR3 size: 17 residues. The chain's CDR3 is CASSHFRSGTDAYEQYF. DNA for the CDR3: TGCGCCAGCAGCCACTTTCGGTCCGGGACAGACGCCTACGAGCAGTACTTC.

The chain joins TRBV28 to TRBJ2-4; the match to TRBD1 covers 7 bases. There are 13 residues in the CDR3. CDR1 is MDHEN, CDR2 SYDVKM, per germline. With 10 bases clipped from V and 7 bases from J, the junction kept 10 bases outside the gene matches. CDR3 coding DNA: TGTGCCACCGAGCCACAGGGGATTAACATTCAGTACTTC. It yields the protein CATEPQGINIQYF.